These 20 T cell receptor beta chains came from one sample sequenced in a study of beta chain features in type 1 diabetes. General study results and limits: Among all four CD4+ subsets, Type 1 diabetes patients had TCRB CDR3s that were moderately but significantly shorter.

Their antigen targets remain unknown. Every bit of the isolated RNA underwent reverse transcription, so sequencing read expressed TCRB transcripts. This table comes from immunoSEQ multiplex PCR, and its TCRdb copy is limited to in-frame clones, with some not included. The top ten hold over 0.008% of the sample, which has about 360,000 clones, 10% to 15% seen once. Sequencing was performed on naive CD4+ T cells from blood. The receptors were gathered from a woman between 18 and 30 years old with type 1 diabetes.

This clone was counted between two and nine times. V is TRBV4-2 and J is TRBJ1-2; the D is unclear. V was cut by 5 bases and J by 1 base, with 14 bases left in between. The V gene's germline CDR1 is LGHNA and CDR2 YNFKEQ. This CDR3 comprises 15 residues. The CDR3 nucleotides are TGTGCCAGCAGCTCGACATCCGGTAATAACTATGGCTACACCTTC. Protein: CASSSTSGNNYGYTF.

This clone turned up a few times. V gene TRBV29-1 combines with J gene TRBJ2-3; D not resolved. Germline V CDR1 and CDR2: SQVTM, ANQGSEA. This CDR3 contains 11 residues. V was cut by 6 bases and J by 5 bases, with 9 bases left in between. CDR3 residues: CSVSVGDTQYF. The CDR3 DNA reads TGCAGCGTGAGCGTCGGAGATACGCAGTATTTT.

The table lists this clone with a few counts. The rearrangement links TRBV14 to TRBJ2-7; 9 nucleotides agree with TRBD2. The CDR3 consists of 12 residues. V dropped 4 bases and J dropped 8; count of bases not matched to a gene: 3. Germline V gene sequence: CDR1 SGHDN, CDR2 FVKESK. The CDR3 loop is CASSPSGVQQYF. The CDR3 DNA follows: TGTGCCAGCAGCCCTAGCGGGGTACAGCAGTACTTC.

This clone was found a few times. The rearrangement uses TRBV29-1 and TRBJ2-1, with unresolved D. The CDR3 length is 13 residues. Germline V gene data show CDR1 as SQVTM and CDR2 as ANQGSEA. Trimming left V 4 bases short and J 7 bases short, with 14 bases between. Here the CDR3 DNA reads TGCAGCGTTGCCCCCCTTTTTGTGAATGAGCAGTTCTTC. Its protein is CSVAPLFVNEQFF.

The rearrangement joins TRBV18 to TRBJ1-1, with TRBD1 matching 7 bases. The CDR3 loop spans 14 amino acids. The trim removed 1 base at V and 4 bases at J, leaving 3 bases unmatched. Germline V lookup: CDR1 KGHSH, CDR2 LQKENI. CDR3 DNA sequence: TGTGCCAGCTCACCACGAGCAGGGGGCACTGAAGCTTTCTTT. It codes for CASSPRAGGTEAFF.

The CDR3 spells CATSRGLLDDEQFF. The CDR3 DNA follows: TGTGCCACCAGCAGAGGACTGTTAGACGATGAGCAGTTCTTC. The chain employs TRBV15 and TRBJ2-1; D not certain. V was cut by 1 base and J by 8 bases, with 12 bases left in between. The CDR3 spans 14 residues. From germline, CDR1 is LNHNV and CDR2 YYDKDF (reference sequence).

The table lists this clone with a few counts. The rearrangement joins TRBV6-5 to TRBJ1-5; weak D call: TRBD1 (5 bases). CDR3 length: 14 amino acids. V lost 0 bases and J 6 bases, leaving 9 bases between the germline ends. The germline gives CDR1 MNHEY, CDR2 SVGAGI. The CDR3 coding sequence is TGTGCCAGCAGTTACTCCAGGGATTCTCAGCCCCAGCATTTT. It specifies CASSYSRDSQPQHF.

V gene TRBV5-6 combines with J gene TRBJ1-4; D not certain. The germline CDR1 and CDR2 sequences are SGHDT and YYEEEE. Trimming cost V 4 bases and J 7 bases, with 17 bases left between them. The CDR3 has 15 amino acids. DNA of the CDR3: TGTGCCAGCAGCGGGCAGACCAAACGAAGTGAAAAACTGTTTTTT. Protein sequence: CASSGQTKRSEKLFF.

This clone was counted a few times. The J gene is TRBJ2-6, the V gene TRBV14; D is perhaps TRBD1 (6 bases). Germline values: CDR1 SGHDN, CDR2 FVKESK. Trimming pared 4 bases from V and 2 bases from J, leaving 15 bases between. The CDR3 consists of 17 residues. CDR3 in DNA: TGTGCCAGCAGCCGTATACAGGGATTGGCTGGGGCCAACGTCCTGACTTTC. It codes for CASSRIQGLAGANVLTF.

This clone showed up just a few times. The rearrangement uses TRBV7-9 and TRBJ2-1; 12 nucleotides match TRBD2. V shed 6 bases and J 7 bases; nucleotides not matched to a gene: 7. The germline CDR1 and CDR2 sequences are SEHNR and FQNEAQ (reference sequence). This CDR3 spans 15 amino acids. The CDR3 loop reads CASRPLAGGLNEQFF. The CDR3 bases are TGTGCCAGCAGGCCCCTAGCGGGGGGGCTTAATGAGCAGTTCTTC.

This clone has only a few counts. The J gene is TRBJ2-2, the V gene TRBV9; 8 bases match TRBD1. The V segment lost 4 bases and the J segment 4 bases; nucleotides outside the gene matches: 6. There are 15 residues in the CDR3. Germline values: CDR1 SGDLS, CDR2 YYNGEE. The CDR3 region is CASSLRTGSTGELFF. Here the CDR3 DNA reads TGTGCCAGCAGCCTGCGGACAGGGAGCACCGGGGAGCTGTTTTTT.

This clone was seen a few times. The rearrangement joins TRBV30 to TRBJ2-5, with D maybe TRBD2 (5 bases). This CDR3 has 12 residues. Trimming shortened V by 7 bases and J by 3 bases, and 12 bases separated the two germline ends. Looked up from germline, CDR1 is GTSNPN and CDR2 is SVGIG (reference sequence). CDR3 in DNA: TGTGCCTTTACTAGAGAAAAAGAGACCCAGTACTTC. Protein sequence: CAFTREKETQYF. The full variable domain, in which reference TRBV30 and TRBJ2-5 provide the parts outside the CDR3, is SQTIHQWPATLVQPVGSPLSLECTVEGTSNPNLYWYRQAAGRGLQLLFYSVGIGQISSEVPQNLSASRPQDRQFILSSKKLLLSDSGFYLCAFTREKETQYFGPGTRLLVL.

The chain recombines TRBV12-5 with TRBJ1-1; weak D call: TRBD1 (6 bases). From germline, CDR1 is LGHNT and CDR2 FRNRAP. The V and J ends lost 0 bases and 2 bases respectively, with 16 bases between them. This CDR3 spans 17 amino acids. CDR3 nucleotides: TGTGCTAGTGGTTTGGTACAGAAGGGGGGGGTTAACACTGAAGCTTTCTTT. Its translation: CASGLVQKGGVNTEAFF.

CDR3 sequence (DNA): TGTGCCAGCAGCCTCGGGGTTTCACCCCTCCACTTT. It is translated as CASSLGVSPLHF. This chain connects TRBV25-1 to TRBJ1-6; no definite D call. The CDR3 consists of 12 residues. Looked up from germline, CDR1 is MGHDK and CDR2 is SYGVNS. V gave up 6 bases and J gave up 9 bases, with 9 bases separating them. Complete variable domain (other parts from reference TRBV25-1 and TRBJ1-6): EADIYQTPRYLVIGTGKKITLECSQTMGHDKMYWYQQDPGMELHLIHYSYGVNSTEKGDLSSESTVSRIRTEHFPLTLESARPSHTSQYLCASSLGVSPLHFGNGTRLTVT.

This clone was found a few times. The CDR3 spells CASSRLRGRGRNQPQHF. The DNA of the CDR3 is TGTGCCAGCAGCCGCCTGCGAGGGAGAGGGCGGAATCAGCCCCAGCATTTT. The chain couples TRBV14 to TRBJ1-5; no clear D gene. The CDR3 sequence is 17 residues long. The germline V gene has CDR1 SGHDN and CDR2 FVKESK. Trimming removed 4 bases at V and 4 bases at J, with 20 bases between.

This clone was observed a few times. V and J are TRBV29-1 and TRBJ2-4; 7 positions match TRBD2. This CDR3 has 15 residues. Germline trimming cut 0 bases from V and 1 base from J; bases unmatched to any gene: 3. Germline CDR1 is SQVTM and CDR2 is ANQGSEA. CDR3 coding DNA: TGCAGCGTTGAAGATCGGACTAGGGCCAAAAACATTCAGTACTTC. This sequence encodes CSVEDRTRAKNIQYF.

This clone was detected a few times. The V gene is TRBV7-2, the J gene TRBJ1-5; D is uncertain. This CDR3 comprises 13 residues. Trimming took 6 bases from V and 5 from J, leaving 11 bases between them. The V gene's germline CDR1 is SGHTA and CDR2 FQGNSA. CDR3: CASRQAGDQPQHF. CDR3 DNA sequence: TGTGCCAGCAGGCAAGCAGGTGATCAGCCCCAGCATTTT.

The chain is built from TRBV5-1 and TRBJ2-2, with 8 positions matching TRBD1. Germline values: CDR1 SGHRS, CDR2 YFSETQ. CDR3 length: 17 residues. The V segment lost 3 bases and the J segment 0 bases; nucleotides outside the gene matches: 7. CDR3: CASSYPRGPTNTGELFF. In nucleotides, the CDR3 is TGCGCCAGCAGCTACCCCAGGGGGCCAACGAACACCGGGGAGCTGTTTTTT.

The rearrangement uses TRBV7-9 and TRBJ2-3; D uncertain. Trimming took off 5 bases at V and 4 bases at J, with 7 bases between the two ends. The CDR3 totals 12 residues. Germline V gene data show CDR1 as SEHNR and CDR2 as FQNEAQ (reference sequence). The DNA for the CDR3 is TGTGCCAGCAGCCCCTTAGCAGATACGCAGTATTTT. Its protein is CASSPLADTQYF.

This clone was counted between two and nine times. This chain joins TRBV30 and TRBJ2-4, with TRBD1 matching 8 bases. The length of the CDR3 is 13 residues. Germline CDR1 GTSNPN, CDR2 SVGIG (reference sequence). V gave up 3 bases and J gave up 6 bases; unmatched junction bases: 4. CDR3 nucleotides: TGTGCCTGGAGCAGGGACAGGCGAAACATTCAGTACTTC. Translation gives CAWSRDRRNIQYF. Based on the CDR3 plus reference TRBV30 and TRBJ2-4, the full variable domain is SQTIHQWPATLVQPVGSPLSLECTVEGTSNPNLYWYRQAAGRGLQLLFYSVGIGQISSEVPQNLSASRPQDRQFILSSKKLLLSDSGFYLCAWSRDRRNIQYFGAGTRLSVL.